Each of the 12 T cell receptor beta chains below was sequenced from the same sample in a study of human versus mouse CDR3 diversity and MHC coevolution. Here immunoSEQ multiplex PCR was the method, and the copy in TCRdb shows in-frame clones only, minus some. Of 80,000 or so clones in the sample, 93% are singletons; the top ten hold around 1.3%. The sample consisted of naive CD4+ T cells from blood. The sample's subset: CD45RO-negative CD62L-positive naive CD4 T cells. The source is a person aged 30 to 69 in good health.

V gene TRBV15 combines with J gene TRBJ2-5; TRBD2 is a possible D gene (6 bases). Trimming cost V 4 bases and J 3 bases, with 18 bases left between them. This CDR3 spans 16 amino acids. CDR1 and CDR2 from the germline V gene are LNHNV and YYDKDF (reference sequence). The CDR3 nucleotides read TGTGCCACCAGCAAGGAGGGGAGCGGTCCCAAAGAGACCCAGTACTTC. Amino acids: CATSKEGSGPKETQYF.

The genes are TRBV27 and TRBJ1-1; 7 nucleotides agree with TRBD1. This CDR3 has 21 amino acids. Germline CDR1 reads MNHEY; CDR2 reads SMNVEV (reference sequence). V gave up 3 bases and J gave up 0 bases; unmatched junction bases: 22. The CDR3 loop reads CASSFMKVLGGQSAMNTEAFF. The CDR3 bases are TGTGCCAGCAGTTTTATGAAGGTGTTAGGGGGACAGTCAGCAATGAACACTGAAGCTTTCTTT.

This clone was seen once. This chain's CDR3 is CASSTRQDNEQFF. The CDR3, as DNA: TGTGCCAGCAGCACCCGACAAGACAATGAGCAGTTCTTC. The V gene is TRBV9, the J gene TRBJ2-1; no clear D gene. Germline V gene data show CDR1 as SGDLS and CDR2 as YYNGEE. The ends were cut back, 4 bases at V and 5 bases at J, with 10 bases in the middle. The CDR3 covers 13 residues.

There are a few counts of this clone. The chain joins TRBV7-2 to TRBJ1-5; 10 bases match TRBD1. The CDR3 runs 16 residues. Germline CDR1 is SGHTA and CDR2 is FQGNSA. V was pared by 3 bases and J by 1 base, with 3 bases of the junction left unmatched. CDR3 in DNA: TGTGCCAGCAGCTTGACAGGGGGCGGGAGCAATCAGCCCCAGCATTTT. As protein: CASSLTGGGSNQPQHF.

Here the CDR3 DNA reads TGTGCCTGGAGCCCGGATAACGGGGGCTACGAGCAGTACTTC. Translating it yields CAWSPDNGGYEQYF. The J gene is TRBJ2-7, the V gene TRBV30; D possibly corresponds to TRBD2 (6 bases). The CDR3 loop spans 14 amino acids. Germline loops: CDR1 GTSNPN, CDR2 SVGIG (reference sequence). Trimming shortened V by 3 bases and J by 3 bases, and 15 bases separated the two germline ends.

The chain couples TRBV5-6 to TRBJ2-3, with 8 nucleotides matching TRBD2. V gave up 4 bases and J gave up 3 bases; unmatched junction bases: 7. The CDR3 loop spans 15 amino acids. Germline CDR1 is SGHDT and CDR2 is YYEEEE. In DNA form, the CDR3 reads TGTGCCAGCAGCAAACTAGCGGATGGGACAGATACGCAGTATTTT. It is translated as CASSKLADGTDTQYF.

The V gene is TRBV4-1, the J gene TRBJ1-2, with TRBD1 identical over 9 bases. The trim removed 4 bases at V and 4 bases at J, leaving 7 bases unmatched. CDR3 size: 15 residues. Germline CDR1 reads MGHRA; CDR2 reads YSYEKL. The CDR3 spells CASSRQGVFSYGYTF. As DNA, the CDR3 is TGCGCCAGCAGCCGACAGGGGGTTTTCTCCTATGGCTACACCTTC.

There are a few counts of this clone. This chain connects TRBV28 to TRBJ1-2; a possible D gene is TRBD1 (6 bases). The CDR3 has 13 residues. V lost 6 bases to trimming and J lost 2 bases, with 10 bases between them. Germline V gene lookup returns CDR1 MDHEN and CDR2 SYDVKM. The CDR3 bases are TGTGCCAGCAGGCTAACAGGGAACTATGGCTACACCTTC. Protein product: CASRLTGNYGYTF.

The genes are TRBV7-2 and TRBJ2-1, with 11 bases matching TRBD2. Germline assignment: CDR1 SGHTA and CDR2 FQGNSA. The length of the CDR3 is 18 residues. V lost 5 bases, J lost 4 bases, and 13 bases stayed unmatched. CDR3 nucleotides: TGTGCCAGCAGCCCGGGGACTAGCGGAAATAGAATTTACAATGAGCAGTTCTTC. Translation gives CASSPGTSGNRIYNEQFF.

This chain connects TRBV9 to TRBJ2-7, with a weak D call TRBD2 (7 bases). The ends were cut back, 0 bases at V and 7 bases at J, with 14 bases in the middle. The CDR3 length is 14 residues. The V gene's germline CDR1 is SGDLS and CDR2 YYNGEE. The chain's CDR3 is CASSVGGGPREQYF. The CDR3 DNA reads as TGTGCCAGCAGCGTAGGGGGGGGCCCGAGGGAGCAGTACTTC.

The V call is TRBV29-1, the J call TRBJ1-2, with D maybe TRBD1 (6 bases). The germline CDR1 and CDR2 sequences are SQVTM and ANQGSEA. The CDR3 is made up of 13 amino acids. V was pared by 3 bases and J by 7 bases, with 15 bases between. The CDR3 nucleotides read TGCAGCGTTGATCCAGGGGATGGGGCTGGCTACACCTTC. Translated: CSVDPGDGAGYTF.

This chain joins TRBV7-9 and TRBJ1-3; 8 nucleotides agree with TRBD1. The V segment lost 7 bases and the J segment 9 bases; nucleotides outside the gene matches: 14. The CDR3 is made up of 15 amino acids. The V gene's germline CDR1 is SEHNR and CDR2 FQNEAQ (reference sequence). This chain's CDR3 is CASTRQGRIGGTIYF. The CDR3 region has the DNA TGTGCCAGCACCCGACAGGGGCGCATTGGAGGCACCATATATTTT. Together with reference TRBV7-9 and TRBJ1-3, the CDR3 gives the full variable domain: DTGVSQNPRHKITKRGQNVTFRCDPISEHNRLYWYRQTLGQGPEFLTYFQNEAQLEKSRLLSDRFSAERPKGSFSTLEIQRTEQGDSAMYLCASTRQGRIGGTIYFGEGSWLTVV.